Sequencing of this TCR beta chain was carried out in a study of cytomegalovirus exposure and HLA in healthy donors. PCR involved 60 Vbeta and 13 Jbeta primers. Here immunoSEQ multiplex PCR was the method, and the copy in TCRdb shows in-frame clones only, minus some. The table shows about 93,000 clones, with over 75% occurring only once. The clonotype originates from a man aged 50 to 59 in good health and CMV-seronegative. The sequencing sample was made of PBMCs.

The CDR3 nucleotides are TGCGCCAGCAGCGACGGACAGGGGGCAAGAACAGATACGCAGTATTTT. Translation: CASSDGQGARTDTQYF. This sequence joins TRBV5-1 and TRBJ2-3; 11 bases fit TRBD1. Trimming at V came to 4 bases and at J to 3 bases, leaving 7 bases not matched to a gene. Germline V gene lookup returns CDR1 SGHRS and CDR2 YFSETQ. CDR3 size: 16 residues.